This is a list of T cell receptor beta chains from one sample in a study of T cells in Graves' hyperthyroidism and ophthalmopathy. TCRdb fed the multiplex PCR reads into MiXCR, producing one record per CDR3 protein. The data show approximately 510,000 distinct CDR3 sequences, with 40% to 50% seen just once and roughly 45% held by the top ten. Source material: peripheral blood or thyroid tissue (not recorded which). These receptors were taken from an adult woman with Graves' disease, either hyperthyroidism or ophthalmopathy (not recorded which). CDR3s include the opening cysteine and the closing phenylalanine or tryptophan. The order of the fields is D gene, V gene, J gene, clone size, CDR3 DNA, CDR3 protein. The D gene is left open where the match is weak. Expanded clones get a size class; other rows say once, few or many, or leave the size out.

D gene: -
V gene: TRBV20-1
J gene: TRBJ1-5
clone size: -
CDR3 DNA: TGCAGTGCTAGAGCCGAAGATTATAGCAATCAGCCCCAGCATTTT
CDR3 protein: CSARAEDYSNQPQHF

D gene: -
V gene: TRBV2
J gene: TRBJ1-5
clone size: -
CDR3 DNA: TGTGCCAGCTCTGGGACTAGCGGTCAAGAGACCCAGCATTTT
CDR3 protein: CASSGTSGQETQHF

D gene: -
V gene: TRBV7-2
J gene: TRBJ2-3
clone size: few
CDR3 DNA: TGTGCCAGCAGCAGCACCCCCCCTTTGTGGGGGCGAGGGGATACGCAGTATTTT
CDR3 protein: CASSSTPPLWGRGDTQYF

D gene: TRBD1
V gene: TRBV7-9
J gene: TRBJ1-3
clone size: many
CDR3 DNA: TGTGCCAGCAGCTCCGGGACAGAAGCGAACACCATATATTTT
CDR3 protein: CASSSGTEANTIYF

D gene: TRBD1
V gene: TRBV27
J gene: TRBJ2-7
clone size: few
CDR3 DNA: TGTGCCAGCAGTTTCCGGGACAGCGAGGACGAGCAGTACTTC
CDR3 protein: CASSFRDSEDEQYF

D gene: TRBD2
V gene: TRBV20-1
J gene: TRBJ2-5
clone size: many
CDR3 DNA: TGCAGTGCTATGGGACTAGCAGAGACCCAGTACTTC
CDR3 protein: CSAMGLAETQYF

D gene: TRBD1
V gene: TRBV29-1
J gene: TRBJ1-2
clone size: many
CDR3 DNA: TGCAGCGTTGAACCGGGACAGGAAGCTAACTATGGCTACACCTTC
CDR3 protein: CSVEPGQEANYGYTF

D gene: -
V gene: TRBV9
J gene: TRBJ1-2
clone size: few
CDR3 DNA: TGTGCCAGCAGCGTAGCCAGCCGGAACTATGGCTACACCTTC
CDR3 protein: CASSVASRNYGYTF

D gene: -
V gene: TRBV9
J gene: TRBJ1-5
clone size: many
CDR3 DNA: TGTGCCAGCAGCGTAGATGGTGGAGACAATCAGCCCCAGCATTTT
CDR3 protein: CASSVDGGDNQPQHF

D gene: TRBD2
V gene: TRBV7-3
J gene: TRBJ2-5
clone size: -
CDR3 DNA: TGTGCCAGCAGCTCCCGACTAGCGGGGTATGAGACCCAGTACTTC
CDR3 protein: CASSSRLAGYETQYF

D gene: -
V gene: TRBV11-2
J gene: TRBJ2-7
clone size: -
CDR3 DNA: TGTGCCAGCAGCCCAGTGGCGGGAAAGGGATTTTACGAGCAGTACTTC
CDR3 protein: CASSPVAGKGFYEQYF

D gene: -
V gene: TRBV11-1
J gene: TRBJ1-4
clone size: once
CDR3 DNA: TGTGCCAGCATAGCCAGGGGAGTTGAAAAACTGTTTTTT
CDR3 protein: CASIARGVEKLFF

D gene: -
V gene: TRBV20-1
J gene: TRBJ1-2
clone size: many
CDR3 DNA: TGCAGTGCCTACCATGGATCCTATGGCTACACCTTC
CDR3 protein: CSAYHGSYGYTF

D gene: -
V gene: TRBV19
J gene: TRBJ1-2
clone size: -
CDR3 DNA: TGTGCCAGTAGGGGAGGGACAAAAGGCTACACCTTC
CDR3 protein: CASRGGTKGYTF

D gene: TRBD2
V gene: TRBV20-1
J gene: TRBJ2-3
clone size: -
CDR3 DNA: TGCAGTGCTAGTAGCGGGAGTAAGGGCACAGATACGCAGTATTTT
CDR3 protein: CSASSGSKGTDTQYF

D gene: -
V gene: TRBV20-1
J gene: TRBJ1-1
clone size: few
CDR3 DNA: TGCAGTGCAAGAGGTGGCACTGAAGCTTTCTTT
CDR3 protein: CSARGGTEAFF

D gene: -
V gene: TRBV29-1
J gene: TRBJ2-2
clone size: few
CDR3 DNA: TGCAGCGTTGGACACCCCACCGGGGAGCTGTTTTTT
CDR3 protein: CSVGHPTGELFF

D gene: TRBD1
V gene: TRBV12-3/TRBV12-4
J gene: TRBJ2-7
clone size: -
CDR3 DNA: TGTGCCAGCAGTCTAGGGGGACAGGGCCCATCCTACGAGCAGTACTTC
CDR3 protein: CASSLGGQGPSYEQYF

D gene: TRBD2
V gene: TRBV7-2
J gene: TRBJ2-5
clone size: -
CDR3 DNA: TGTGCCAGCAGCTTCAGCGGGACTAGCGGTCAGACCCAGTACTTC
CDR3 protein: CASSFSGTSGQTQYF

D gene: -
V gene: TRBV10-3
J gene: TRBJ1-3
clone size: -
CDR3 DNA: TGTGCCATCAGTGAGTCAGCTGGAAACACCATATATTTT
CDR3 protein: CAISESAGNTIYF

D gene: TRBD2
V gene: TRBV5-1
J gene: TRBJ2-7
clone size: many
CDR3 DNA: TGCGCCAGCAGCGGCGGGCTAGCGGGAGGTCACGAGCAGTACTTC
CDR3 protein: CASSGGLAGGHEQYF

D gene: -
V gene: TRBV2
J gene: TRBJ1-3
clone size: -
CDR3 DNA: TGTGCCAGCACGGGCGCTCCCATCACCGGGGACACCATATATTTT
CDR3 protein: CASTGAPITGDTIYF

D gene: -
V gene: TRBV15
J gene: TRBJ2-6
clone size: few
CDR3 DNA: TGTGCCACCGGGGGAGTCCTTGGGGCCAACGTCCTGACTTTC
CDR3 protein: CATGGVLGANVLTF